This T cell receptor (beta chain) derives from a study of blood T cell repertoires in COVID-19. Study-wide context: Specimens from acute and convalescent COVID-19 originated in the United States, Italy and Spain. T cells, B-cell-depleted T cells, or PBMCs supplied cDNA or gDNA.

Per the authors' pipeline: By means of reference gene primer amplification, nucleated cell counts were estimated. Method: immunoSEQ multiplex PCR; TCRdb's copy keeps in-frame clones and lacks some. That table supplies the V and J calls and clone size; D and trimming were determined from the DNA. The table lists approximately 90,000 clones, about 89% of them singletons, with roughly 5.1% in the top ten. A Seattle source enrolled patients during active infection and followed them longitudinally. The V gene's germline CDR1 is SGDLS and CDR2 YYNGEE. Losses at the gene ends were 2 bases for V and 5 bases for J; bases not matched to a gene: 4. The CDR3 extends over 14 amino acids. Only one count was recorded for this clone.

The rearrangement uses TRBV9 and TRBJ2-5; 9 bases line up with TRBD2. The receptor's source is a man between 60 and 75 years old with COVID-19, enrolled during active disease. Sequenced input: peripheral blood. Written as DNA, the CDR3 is TGTGCCAGCAGCGTGACTAGCGGTTCTGAGACCCAGTACTTC. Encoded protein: CASSVTSGSETQYF. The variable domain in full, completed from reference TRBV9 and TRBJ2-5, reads DSGVTQTPKHLITATGQRVTLRCSPRSGDLSVYWYQQSLDQGLQFLIQYYNGEERAKGNILERFSAQQFPDLHSELNLSSLELGDSALYFCASSVTSGSETQYFGPGTRLLVL.